These T cell receptor beta chains were read from a single sample in a study of T cell repertoires in cytomegalovirus infection. What these receptors recognize is not known. MiXCR was run by TCRdb on the reads, yielding one entry per CDR3 protein. The sample carries about 830,000 distinct CDR3 sequences, about 33% recorded once. Sample: cultured CD8+ T cells from PBMCs, taken from culture after CMV antigen stimulation. These receptors were obtained from a human donor in good health (CMV status not recorded). Some clones in this sample may be carry-over from other donors' samples. The CDR3 runs from the conserved cysteine through the conserved F or W. The D gene is left open where the match is weak. Some rows have no size entry. The others give once, few or many, or a class for an expanded clone.

TRBV4-1	.	.	16	TRBJ2-5	CASSQNHGTLQETQYF	TGCGCCAGCAGCCAAAACCACGGGACACTACAAGAGACCCAGTACTTC
TRBV27	.	few	15	TRBJ1-2	CASSLSLGFSSGYTF	TGTGCCAGCAGTTTATCCCTCGGGTTTTCTTCTGGCTACACCTTC
TRBV7-2	.	many	17	TRBJ1-1	CASSLVPTRQSNTEAFF	TGTGCCAGCAGCTTAGTCCCCACCAGGCAGAGTAACACTGAAGCTTTCTTT
TRBV27	TRBD1	once	13	TRBJ1-2	CASSWGQSYGYTF	TGTGCCAGCAGTTGGGGACAGAGCTATGGCTACACCTTC
TRBV9	.	.	13	TRBJ1-1	CASSVERGPEAFF	TGTGCCAGCAGCGTAGAGCGGGGACCTGAAGCTTTCTTT
TRBV6-1	TRBD1	.	15	TRBJ1-6	CASNRDRVPRSPLHF	TGTGCCAGCAACCGGGACAGGGTCCCTCGTTCACCCCTCCACTTT
TRBV19	.	.	14	TRBJ1-5	CADYGGSCNQPQHF	TGTGCCGATTACGGGGGGTCGTGCAATCAGCCCCAGCATTTT
TRBV9	TRBD2	many	19	TRBJ2-2	CASSQGLAGGHTNTGELFF	TGTGCCAGCAGCCAGGGGCTAGCGGGGGGACATACGAACACCGGGGAGCTGTTTTTT
TRBV15	.	.	18	TRBJ1-5	CATSDSRVGNKGNQPQHF	TGTGCCACCAGCGACTCGAGGGTCGGCAACAAGGGCAATCAGCCCCAGCATTTT
TRBV14	.	.	17	TRBJ1-3	CASSQDLGDTSGNTIYF	TGTGCCAGCAGCCAAGATCTGGGTGATACCTCTGGAAACACCATATATTTT
TRBV10-3	.	few	16	TRBJ1-2	CAIRTWVRRTNYGYTF	TGTGCCATCAGGACTTGGGTCAGACGGACTAACTATGGCTACACCTTC
TRBV27	.	many	15	TRBJ2-3	CASSLGGRSTDTQYF	TGTGCCAGCAGCTTAGGTGGGAGAAGCACAGATACGCAGTATTTT
TRBV5-1	TRBD2	.	16	TRBJ2-1	CASSLTTGGTYNEQFF	TGCGCCAGCAGCTTGACTACCGGGGGGACCTACAATGAGCAGTTCTTC
TRBV7-9	.	once	15	TRBJ1-3	CASSLTIDSGNTIYF	TGTGCCAGCAGCTTAACGATAGACTCTGGAAACACCATATATTTT
TRBV27	.	.	16	TRBJ2-2	CASSLGTPGVTGELFF	TGTGCCAGCAGTTTGGGGACTCCCGGGGTCACCGGGGAGCTGTTTTTT
TRBV27	TRBD1	.	16	TRBJ2-7	CASSPHMTGVSYEQYF	TGTGCCAGCAGTCCACACATGACAGGGGTCTCCTACGAGCAGTACTTC
TRBV5-1	.	once	19	TRBJ2-5	CASSGGQPARSEQQETQYF	TGCGCCAGCAGCGGAGGACAGCCCGCGCGGAGTGAACAACAAGAGACCCAGTACTTC
TRBV29-1	TRBD1	.	15	TRBJ2-1	CSVEGVQGAYNEQFF	TGCAGCGTTGAAGGGGTACAGGGGGCCTACAATGAGCAGTTCTTC
TRBV7-8	.	once	16	TRBJ2-1	CASSLNPRGNYNVQFF	TGTGCCAGCAGCTTAAACCCCAGGGGAAACTACAATGTGCAGTTCTTC
TRBV19	.	many	16	TRBJ2-6	CASSIDQGTGANVLTF	TGTGCCAGTAGTATAGATCAGGGCACTGGGGCCAACGTCCTGACTTTC
TRBV12-3/TRBV12-4	.	few	13	TRBJ1-5	CASSSGRVQPQHF	TGTGCCAGCAGTTCTGGACGTGTTCAGCCCCAGCATTTT
TRBV7-9	TRBD1	.	15	TRBJ2-5	CASSIPDRGGAAQYF	TGTGCCAGCAGCATCCCGGACAGGGGCGGGGCGGCCCAGTACTTC
TRBV10-3	TRBD1	.	14	TRBJ2-1	CAISRQGDYNEQFF	TGTGCCATCAGCAGACAGGGGGATTACAATGAGCAGTTCTTC
TRBV7-9	TRBD2	.	16	TRBJ2-3	CAGWTSGTPGTDTQYF	TGTGCCGGGTGGACTAGCGGGACTCCAGGCACAGATACGCAGTATTTT
TRBV28	TRBD2	few	16	TRBJ2-1	CASSPEARGGRNEQFF	TGTGCCAGCAGTCCCGAGGCCCGGGGGGGGCGTAATGAGCAGTTCTTC
TRBV7-6	.	few	12	TRBJ1-6	CASSLGDSLLHF	TGTGCCAGCAGCTTAGGAGACAGCCTCCTCCACTTT
TRBV7-6	.	few	16	TRBJ2-2	CASSLAGGPNTGELFF	TGTGCCAGCAGCTTAGCCGGGGGCCCGAACACCGGGGAGCTGTTTTTT
TRBV29-1	.	.	13	TRBJ1-2	CSVDQGTVYCYTF	TGCAGCGTTGATCAGGGGACGGTCTATTGCTACACCTTC
TRBV12-3/TRBV12-4	.	.	13	TRBJ2-2	CASSVSRTGELFF	TGTGCCAGCAGTGTGTCTCGGACCGGGGAGCTGTTTTTT
TRBV7-9	.	.	14	TRBJ1-2	CASSLIQVNYGYTF	TGTGCCAGCAGCTTAATTCAGGTTAACTATGGCTACACCTTC
TRBV7-9	.	.	16	TRBJ1-2	CASSVANREFNYGYTF	TGTGCCAGCAGCGTAGCAAACAGGGAATTTAACTATGGCTACACCTTC
TRBV27	TRBD1	.	15	TRBJ1-2	CASSAWTGGAFGYTF	TGTGCCAGCAGTGCCTGGACAGGGGGCGCATTTGGCTACACCTTC